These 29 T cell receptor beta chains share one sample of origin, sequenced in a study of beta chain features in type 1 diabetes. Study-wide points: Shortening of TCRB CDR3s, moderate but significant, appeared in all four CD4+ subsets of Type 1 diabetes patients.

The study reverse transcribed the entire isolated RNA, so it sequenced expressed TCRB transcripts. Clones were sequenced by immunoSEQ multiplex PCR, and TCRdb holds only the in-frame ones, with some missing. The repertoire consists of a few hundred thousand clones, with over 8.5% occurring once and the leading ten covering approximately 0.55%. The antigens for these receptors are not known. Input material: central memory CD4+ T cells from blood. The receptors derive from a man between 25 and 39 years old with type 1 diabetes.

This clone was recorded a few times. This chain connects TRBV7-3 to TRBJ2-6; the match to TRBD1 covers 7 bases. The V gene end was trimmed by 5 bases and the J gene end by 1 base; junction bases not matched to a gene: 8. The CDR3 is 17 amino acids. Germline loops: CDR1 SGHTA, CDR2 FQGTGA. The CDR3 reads CASSVQGKRSGANVLTF. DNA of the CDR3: TGTGCCAGCAGCGTACAGGGGAAACGGTCTGGGGCCAACGTCCTGACTTTC.

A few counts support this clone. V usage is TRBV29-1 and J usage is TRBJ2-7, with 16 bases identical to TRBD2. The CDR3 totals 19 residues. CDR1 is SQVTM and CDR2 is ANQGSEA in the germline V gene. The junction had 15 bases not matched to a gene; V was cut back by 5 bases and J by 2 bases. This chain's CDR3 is CSVWGQKGLAGGPTYEQYF. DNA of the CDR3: TGCAGCGTTTGGGGCCAAAAGGGACTAGCGGGAGGGCCCACCTACGAGCAGTACTTC.

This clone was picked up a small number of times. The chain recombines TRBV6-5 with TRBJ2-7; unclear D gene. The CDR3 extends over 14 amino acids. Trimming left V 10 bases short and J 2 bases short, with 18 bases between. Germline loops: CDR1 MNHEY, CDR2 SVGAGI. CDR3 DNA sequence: TGTGCCATCAGGCCGTACTCCGCGGCCTACGAGCAGTACTTC. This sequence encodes CAIRPYSAAYEQYF.

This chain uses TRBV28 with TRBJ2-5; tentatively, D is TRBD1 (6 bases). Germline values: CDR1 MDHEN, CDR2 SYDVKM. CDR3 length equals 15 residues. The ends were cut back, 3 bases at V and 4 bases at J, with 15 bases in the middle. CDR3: CASSFGDTTAETQYF. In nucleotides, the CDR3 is TGTGCCAGCAGTTTTGGGGACACTACCGCAGAGACCCAGTACTTC. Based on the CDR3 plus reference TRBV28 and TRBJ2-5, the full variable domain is DVKVTQSSRYLVKRTGEKVFLECVQDMDHENMFWYRQDPGLGLRLIYFSYDVKMKEKGDIPEGYSVSREKKERFSLILESASTNQTSMYLCASSFGDTTAETQYFGPGTRLLVL.

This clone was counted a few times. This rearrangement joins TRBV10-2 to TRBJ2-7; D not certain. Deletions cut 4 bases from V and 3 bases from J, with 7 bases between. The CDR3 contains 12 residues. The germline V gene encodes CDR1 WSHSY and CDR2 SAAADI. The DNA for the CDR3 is TGCGCCAGCAGTGCAGCTGTCTACGAGCAGTACTTC. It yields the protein CASSAAVYEQYF.

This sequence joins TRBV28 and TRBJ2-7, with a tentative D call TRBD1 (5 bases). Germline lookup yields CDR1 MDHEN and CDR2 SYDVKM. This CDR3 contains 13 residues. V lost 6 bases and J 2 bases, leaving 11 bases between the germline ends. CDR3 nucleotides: TGTGCCAGCAGCAGGGATCCTGCCTACGAGCAGTACTTC. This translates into CASSRDPAYEQYF.

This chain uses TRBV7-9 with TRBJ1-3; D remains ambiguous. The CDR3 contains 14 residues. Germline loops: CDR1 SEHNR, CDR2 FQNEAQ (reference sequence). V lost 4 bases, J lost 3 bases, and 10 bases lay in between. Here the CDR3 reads CASSSRRGGNTIYF. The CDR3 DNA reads TGTGCCAGCAGCTCCCGGAGAGGTGGAAACACCATATATTTT.

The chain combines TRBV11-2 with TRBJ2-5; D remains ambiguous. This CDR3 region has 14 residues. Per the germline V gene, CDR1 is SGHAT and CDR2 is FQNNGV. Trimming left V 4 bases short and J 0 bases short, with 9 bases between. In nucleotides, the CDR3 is TGTGCCAGCAGCTCAGATGACTACCAAGAGACCCAGTACTTC. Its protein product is CASSSDDYQETQYF.

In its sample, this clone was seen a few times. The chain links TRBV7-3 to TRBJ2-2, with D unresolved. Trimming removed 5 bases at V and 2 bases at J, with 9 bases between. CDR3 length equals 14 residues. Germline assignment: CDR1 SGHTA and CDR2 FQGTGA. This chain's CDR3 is CASSPPSNTGELFF. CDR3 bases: TGTGCCAGCAGCCCCCCTAGTAACACCGGGGAGCTGTTTTTT.

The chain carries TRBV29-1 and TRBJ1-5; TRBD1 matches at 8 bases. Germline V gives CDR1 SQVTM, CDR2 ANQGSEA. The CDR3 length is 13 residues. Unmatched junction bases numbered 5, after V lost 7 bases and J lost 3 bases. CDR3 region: CSATGGYNQPQHF. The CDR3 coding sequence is TGCAGCGCCACAGGGGGATACAATCAGCCCCAGCATTTT.

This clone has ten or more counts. In DNA form, the CDR3 reads TGCAGCGTCCAGACGGGGAACATTCAGTACTTC. Encoded protein: CSVQTGNIQYF. The chain uses TRBV29-1 and TRBJ2-4; TRBD2 is a possible D gene (5 bases). CDR1 is SQVTM, CDR2 ANQGSEA, per germline. The CDR3 spans 11 residues. V was trimmed by 6 bases and J by 7 bases, leaving 10 bases between them.

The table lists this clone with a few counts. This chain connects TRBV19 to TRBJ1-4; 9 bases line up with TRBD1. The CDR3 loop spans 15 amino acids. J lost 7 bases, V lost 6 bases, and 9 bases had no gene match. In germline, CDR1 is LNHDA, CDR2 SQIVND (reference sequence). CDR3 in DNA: TGTGCCAGTAGCCTACTCGGGACAGGGCTTGAAAAACTGTTTTTT. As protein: CASSLLGTGLEKLFF.

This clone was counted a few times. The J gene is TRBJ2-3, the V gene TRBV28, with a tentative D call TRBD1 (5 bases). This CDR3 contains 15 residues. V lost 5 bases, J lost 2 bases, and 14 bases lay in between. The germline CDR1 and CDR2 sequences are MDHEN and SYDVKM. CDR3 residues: CASSSGDRSTDTQYF. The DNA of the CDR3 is TGTGCCAGCAGTAGTGGAGACAGATCCACAGATACGCAGTATTTT.

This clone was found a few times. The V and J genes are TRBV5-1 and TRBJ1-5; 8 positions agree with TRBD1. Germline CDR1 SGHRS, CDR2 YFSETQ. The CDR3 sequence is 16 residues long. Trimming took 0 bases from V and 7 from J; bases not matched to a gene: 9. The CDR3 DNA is TGCGCCAGCAGCTTGGAGGTGACAGGGGAAGGGCAGCCCCAGCATTTT. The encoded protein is CASSLEVTGEGQPQHF.

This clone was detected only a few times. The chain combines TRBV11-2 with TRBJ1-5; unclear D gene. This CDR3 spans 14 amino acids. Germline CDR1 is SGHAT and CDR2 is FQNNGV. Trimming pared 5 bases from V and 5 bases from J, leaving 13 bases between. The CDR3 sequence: CASSPNGPYQPQHF. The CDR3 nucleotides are TGTGCCAGCAGCCCAAACGGACCCTATCAGCCCCAGCATTTT. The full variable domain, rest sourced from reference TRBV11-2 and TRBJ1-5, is EAGVAQSPRYKIIEKRQSVAFWCNPISGHATLYWYQQILGQGPKLLIQFQNNGVVDDSQLPKDRFSAERLKGVDSTLKIQPAKLEDSAVYLCASSPNGPYQPQHFGDGTRLSIL.

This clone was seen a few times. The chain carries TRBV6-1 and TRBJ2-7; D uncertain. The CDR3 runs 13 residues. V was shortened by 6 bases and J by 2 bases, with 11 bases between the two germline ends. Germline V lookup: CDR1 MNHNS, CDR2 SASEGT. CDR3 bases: TGTGCCAGCAGCGCCTGGGGTCCCTACGAGCAGTACTTC. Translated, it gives CASSAWGPYEQYF.

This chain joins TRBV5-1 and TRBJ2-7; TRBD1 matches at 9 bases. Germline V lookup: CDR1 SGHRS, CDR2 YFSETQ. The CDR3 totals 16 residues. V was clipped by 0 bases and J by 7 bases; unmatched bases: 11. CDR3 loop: CASSLAFGTGIWEQYF. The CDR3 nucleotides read TGCGCCAGCAGCTTGGCCTTTGGGACAGGGATATGGGAGCAGTACTTC.

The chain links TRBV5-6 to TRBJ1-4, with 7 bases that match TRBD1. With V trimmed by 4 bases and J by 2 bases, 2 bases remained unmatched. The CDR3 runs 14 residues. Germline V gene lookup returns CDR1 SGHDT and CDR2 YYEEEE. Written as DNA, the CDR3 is TGTGCCAGCAGCAAGACAGGGACTAATGAAAAACTGTTTTTT. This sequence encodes CASSKTGTNEKLFF.

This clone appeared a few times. The CDR3 DNA is TGTGCCAGCAGGACCGGGACCTTCAACACCGGGGAGCTGTTTTTT. Protein: CASRTGTFNTGELFF. This chain connects TRBV6-5 to TRBJ2-2; D tentatively fits TRBD1 or TRBD2 (5 bases each). The CDR3 sequence is 15 residues long. Trimming left V 6 bases short and J 2 bases short, with 13 bases between. Germline V gene data show CDR1 as MNHEY and CDR2 as SVGAGI.

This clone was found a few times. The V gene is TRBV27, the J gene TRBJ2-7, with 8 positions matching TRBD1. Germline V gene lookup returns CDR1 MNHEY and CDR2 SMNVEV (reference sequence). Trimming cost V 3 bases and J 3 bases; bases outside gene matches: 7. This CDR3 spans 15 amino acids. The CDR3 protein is CASSFRQGIGYEQYF. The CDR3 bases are TGTGCCAGCAGTTTTAGACAGGGGATAGGCTACGAGCAGTACTTC.

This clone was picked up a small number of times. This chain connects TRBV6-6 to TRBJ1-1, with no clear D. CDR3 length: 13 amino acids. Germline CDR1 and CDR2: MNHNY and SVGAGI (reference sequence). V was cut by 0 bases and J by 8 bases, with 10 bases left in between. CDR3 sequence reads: CASSYSVEQEAFF. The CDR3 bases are TGTGCCAGCAGTTACTCCGTCGAACAAGAAGCTTTCTTT.

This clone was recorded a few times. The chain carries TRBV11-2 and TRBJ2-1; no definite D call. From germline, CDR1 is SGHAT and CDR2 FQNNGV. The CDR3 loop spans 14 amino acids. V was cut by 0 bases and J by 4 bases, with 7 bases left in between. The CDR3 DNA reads TGTGCCAGCAGCTTAGAGGTCGGGTACAATGAGCAGTTCTTC. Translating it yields CASSLEVGYNEQFF.

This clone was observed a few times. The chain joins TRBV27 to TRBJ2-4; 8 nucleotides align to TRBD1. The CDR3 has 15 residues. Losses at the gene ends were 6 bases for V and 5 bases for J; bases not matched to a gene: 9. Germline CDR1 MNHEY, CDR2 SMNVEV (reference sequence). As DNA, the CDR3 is TGTGCCAGCAGGGGATTAGGGACAGGACAAAACATTCAGTACTTC. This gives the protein CASRGLGTGQNIQYF.

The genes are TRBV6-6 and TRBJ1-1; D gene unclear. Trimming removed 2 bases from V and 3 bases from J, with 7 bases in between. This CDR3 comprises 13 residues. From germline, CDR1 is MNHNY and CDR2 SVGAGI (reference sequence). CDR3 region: CASSYGQDTEAFF. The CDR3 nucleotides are TGTGCCAGCAGTTACGGTCAGGACACTGAAGCTTTCTTT.

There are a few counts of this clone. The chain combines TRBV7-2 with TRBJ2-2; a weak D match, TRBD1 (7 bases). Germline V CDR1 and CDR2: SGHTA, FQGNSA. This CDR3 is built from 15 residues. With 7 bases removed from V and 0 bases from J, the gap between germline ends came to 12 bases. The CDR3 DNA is TGTGCCAGCACCCAGGGGGGAGCGAACACCGGGGAGCTGTTTTTT. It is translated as CASTQGGANTGELFF.

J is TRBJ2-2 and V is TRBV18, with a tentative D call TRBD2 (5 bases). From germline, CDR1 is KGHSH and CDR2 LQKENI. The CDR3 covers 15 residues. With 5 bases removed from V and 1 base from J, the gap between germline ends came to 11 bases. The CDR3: CASSSTKRNTGELFF. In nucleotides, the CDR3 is TGTGCCAGCTCATCGACTAAAAGGAACACCGGGGAGCTGTTTTTT.

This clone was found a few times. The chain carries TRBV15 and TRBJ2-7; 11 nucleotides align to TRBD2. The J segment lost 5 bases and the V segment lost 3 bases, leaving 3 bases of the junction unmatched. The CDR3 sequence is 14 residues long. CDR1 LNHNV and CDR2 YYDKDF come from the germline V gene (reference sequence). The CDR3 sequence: CATSSTSGSNEQYF. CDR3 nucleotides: TGTGCCACCAGCAGTACTAGCGGGAGTAACGAGCAGTACTTC. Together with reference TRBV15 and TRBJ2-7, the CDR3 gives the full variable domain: DAMVIQNPRYQVTQFGKPVTLSCSQTLNHNVMYWYQQKSSQAPKLLFHYYDKDFNNEADTPDNFQSRRPNTSFCFLDIRSPGLGDTAMYLCATSSTSGSNEQYFGPGTRLTVT.

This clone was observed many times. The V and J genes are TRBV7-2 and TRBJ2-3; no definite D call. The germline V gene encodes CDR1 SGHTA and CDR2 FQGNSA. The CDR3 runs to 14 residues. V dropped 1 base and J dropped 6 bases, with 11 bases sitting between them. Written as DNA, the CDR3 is TGTGCCAGCAGCTTAGATGCCCGAGCCGATACGCAGTATTTT. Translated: CASSLDARADTQYF.

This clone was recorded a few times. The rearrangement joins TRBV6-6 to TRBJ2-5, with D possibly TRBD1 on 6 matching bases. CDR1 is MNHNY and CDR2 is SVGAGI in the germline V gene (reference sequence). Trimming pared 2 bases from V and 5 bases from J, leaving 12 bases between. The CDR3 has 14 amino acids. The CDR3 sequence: CASSYRGNMETQYF. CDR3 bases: TGTGCCAGCAGTTACAGGGGGAACATGGAGACCCAGTACTTC.